These 17 T cell receptor beta chains share one sample of origin, sequenced in a study of radiotherapy plus CTLA-4 blockade in lung cancer. Libraries were prepared by immunoSEQ multiplex PCR; TCRdb keeps only in-frame clonotypes and omits some of them. The data show over 85,000 clones, approximately 80% seen once. Sequences were derived from peripheral blood, sampled from a patient treated with radiotherapy plus ipilimumab. Receptors were obtained from a human donor with non-small cell lung cancer that progressed on radiotherapy plus ipilimumab.

The V and J genes are TRBV19 and TRBJ1-5, with TRBD1 matching over 9 bases. The CDR3 is 16 amino acids. V was pared by 0 bases and J by 4 bases, with 4 bases of the junction left unmatched. Looked up from germline, CDR1 is LNHDA and CDR2 is SQIVND (reference sequence). CDR3 in amino acids: CASSIEDRGGNQPQHF. Written as DNA, the CDR3 is TGTGCCAGTAGTATAGAGGACAGGGGCGGTAATCAGCCCCAGCATTTT.

The CDR3 is CASSSWSGANVLTF. In DNA, the CDR3 is TGTGCCAGCAGCTCGTGGTCTGGGGCCAACGTCCTGACTTTC. V usage is TRBV7-9 and J usage is TRBJ2-6; no firm D call. The CDR3 runs to 14 residues. Germline V CDR1 and CDR2: SEHNR, FQNEAQ (reference sequence). The V and J ends lost 4 bases and 1 base respectively, with 5 bases between them.

The rearrangement links TRBV28 to TRBJ1-2; no firm D call. Per germline, CDR1 MDHEN and CDR2 SYDVKM. V dropped 6 bases and J dropped 1 base, with 9 bases sitting between them. CDR3 length: 13 amino acids. As DNA, the CDR3 is TGTGCCAGCAGGGCGTGGGATAACTATGGCTACACCTTC. It encodes CASRAWDNYGYTF.

The rearrangement links TRBV7-9 to TRBJ2-7; perhaps TRBD1 as D (6 bases). Germline CDR1 reads SEHNR; CDR2 reads FQNEAQ (reference sequence). The CDR3 spans 17 residues. V lost 4 bases to trimming and J lost 2 bases, with 21 bases between them. In DNA, the CDR3 is TGTGCCAGCAGCTCCCCGATGGTCGCAGGGGTTGCCTACGAGCAGTACTTC. This codes for CASSSPMVAGVAYEQYF.

The chain carries TRBV28 and TRBJ1-1; no definite D call. V shed 6 bases and J shed 6 bases, with 11 bases lying between them. Germline loops: CDR1 MDHEN, CDR2 SYDVKM. The CDR3 is 12 amino acids. As DNA, the CDR3 is TGTGCCAGCAGAGGTCAATTTGCTGAAGCTTTCTTT. It yields the protein CASRGQFAEAFF.

The chain joins TRBV28 to TRBJ1-1; D may be TRBD1 (5 bases). Trimming shortened V by 6 bases and J by 3 bases, and 11 bases separated the two germline ends. This CDR3 spans 13 amino acids. From germline, CDR1 is MDHEN and CDR2 SYDVKM. The CDR3 loop is CASSGHPDTEAFF. The CDR3 DNA follows: TGTGCCAGCAGCGGACACCCGGACACTGAAGCTTTCTTT.

The CDR3 is CASSLLTSGRSNEQFF. The CDR3 DNA sequence: TGTGCCAGCAGTTTATTGACTAGCGGGAGGTCCAATGAGCAGTTCTTC. V usage is TRBV28 and J usage is TRBJ2-1, with 13 bases lining up with TRBD2. Germline-derived CDR1 and CDR2 are MDHEN and SYDVKM. This CDR3 has 16 residues. The V and J ends lost 1 base and 6 bases, in that order; junction bases with no gene match: 3.

V is TRBV30 and J is TRBJ2-7; 8 nucleotides align to TRBD1. CDR1 and CDR2 from the germline V gene are GTSNPN and SVGIG (reference sequence). The V segment lost 2 bases and the J segment 3 bases; nucleotides outside the gene matches: 9. The length of the CDR3 is 15 residues. This CDR3 reads CAWSISGTGVYEQYV. For the CDR3, the DNA is TGTGCCTGGAGTATATCCGGGACAGGAGTCTACGAGCAGTACGTC.

The genes are TRBV10-3 and TRBJ2-4; 8 nucleotides line up with TRBD2. Germline CDR1 is ENHRY and CDR2 is SYGVKD. The length of the CDR3 is 13 residues. V dropped 10 bases and J dropped 8; count of bases not matched to a gene: 10. The CDR3 DNA is TGTGCCAGCGGTCCTCGGGAGGGGGACATTCAGTACTTC. Its protein is CASGPREGDIQYF.

CDR3 residues: CASSQSKVASGSQETQYF. The CDR3 bases are TGCGCCAGCAGTCAATCGAAGGTGGCTAGCGGATCCCAAGAGACCCAGTACTTC. The chain combines TRBV23-1 with TRBJ2-5; TRBD2 agrees at 7 bases. TRBV23-1 is an open reading frame whose function is uncertain. This CDR3 region has 18 residues. Losses at the gene ends were 0 bases for V and 1 base for J; bases not matched to a gene: 11.

This chain uses TRBV5-1 with TRBJ2-5; possibly TRBD2 for D (5 bases). The V gene lost 0 bases and the J gene lost 2 bases, with 8 bases spanning the gap. The CDR3 consists of 14 residues. The germline V gene encodes CDR1 SGHRS and CDR2 YFSETQ. Here the CDR3 DNA reads TGCGCCAGCAGCTTGGAAGCGGTTCAAGAGACCCAGTACTTC. Translated, it gives CASSLEAVQETQYF.

The chain combines TRBV28 with TRBJ1-1; D ambiguous. This CDR3 spans 11 amino acids. CDR1 is MDHEN and CDR2 is SYDVKM in the germline V gene. V lost 2 bases, J lost 11 bases, and 9 bases lay in between. The CDR3 nucleotides are TGTGCCAGCAGTTTAGGATTGGGGGCTTTCTTT. Protein: CASSLGLGAFF.

This chain uses TRBV19 with TRBJ2-3; 7 positions match TRBD1. Germline V CDR1 and CDR2: LNHDA, SQIVND (reference sequence). The CDR3 consists of 14 residues. V shed 1 base, J shed 3 bases, and the junction held 1 base outside the gene matches. CDR3 loop: CASSIARGTDTQYF. CDR3 in DNA: TGTGCCAGTAGTATAGCCAGGGGGACAGATACGCAGTATTTT.

The genes are TRBV7-8 and TRBJ2-2; D gene unclear. CDR3 length: 17 amino acids. Germline CDR1 is SGHVS and CDR2 is FQNEAQ. Between the trimmed V and J ends, which lost 2 bases and 1 base, there was a span of 14 bases. The CDR3 nucleotides read TGTGCCAGCAGCTTACTCACGAAATATCTGAACACCGGGGAGCTGTTTTTT. It is translated as CASSLLTKYLNTGELFF.

The rearrangement joins TRBV11-3 to TRBJ1-1, with a possible D match to TRBD1 (6 bases). Germline V gene data show CDR1 as SGHNT and CDR2 as YENEEA. This CDR3 comprises 14 residues. Trimming pared 5 bases from V and 5 bases from J, leaving 15 bases between. CDR3 DNA sequence: TGTGCCAGCAGCATCAAACAGGGAGTTACTGAAGCTTTCTTT. Residues: CASSIKQGVTEAFF.

This clone turned up a few times. The chain carries TRBV28 and TRBJ2-2; D uncertain. This CDR3 contains 11 residues. Germline V gene sequence: CDR1 MDHEN, CDR2 SYDVKM. V was trimmed by 3 bases and J by 6 bases, leaving 2 bases between them. CDR3 in amino acids: CASSFPGELFF. Written as DNA, the CDR3 is TGTGCCAGCAGTTTCCCCGGGGAGCTGTTTTTT.

This chain uses TRBV2 with TRBJ1-1; a weak D match, TRBD1 (5 bases). The CDR3 is 16 amino acids. V lost 1 base and J 4 bases, leaving 16 bases between the germline ends. Germline V lookup: CDR1 SNHLY, CDR2 FYNNEI. DNA of the CDR3: TGTGCCAGCAGTGAAGTACCTCTCATGGGGGGCACTGAAGCTTTCTTT. Translating it yields CASSEVPLMGGTEAFF.